The rows below give T cell receptor beta chains drawn from one sample of a study of T-cell reconstitution after alpha-beta-depleted transplantation in children. TCRdb re-analysed the PCR reads in MiXCR, keeping a single row per CDR3 protein. The table lists 490,000 or so distinct CDR3 sequences, 12% of them singletons, with 5% to 6% in the top ten. Specimen: PBMCs from the stem cell graft donor, collected from the stem cell graft. These receptors were collected from a human donor who donated a stem cell graft to a child with combined immunodeficiency. CDR3s include the opening cysteine and the closing phenylalanine or tryptophan. D genes are given only for firm matches. A clone size is listed for some rows: how often the clone was seen (once, few, many), or a class if it is expanded.

size,D,V,J,DNA,CDR3
.,.,TRBV6-5,TRBJ2-7,TGTGCCAGCAGTTACTCGGGGCAGGTCTCCTTCGAGCAGTACTTC,CASSYSGQVSFEQYF
.,TRBD1,TRBV28,TRBJ2-5,TGTGCCAGCAGTTTAAGTTGGCGGACCGGGACAGGGGTGCGGGAGACCCAGTACTTC,CASSLSWRTGTGVRETQYF
.,.,TRBV2,TRBJ1-2,TGTGCCAGCAACAAGGACAGCACGTCTAACTATGGCTACACCTTC,CASNKDSTSNYGYTF
few,.,TRBV12-3/TRBV12-4,TRBJ2-3,TGTGCCAGCAGCTACTACCGGGACATTAGCACAGATACGCAGTATTTT,CASSYYRDISTDTQYF
few,.,TRBV29-1,TRBJ1-1,TGCAGCGTTGACCGATACAGGGCTGGGAACACTGAAGCTTTCTTT,CSVDRYRAGNTEAFF
.,.,TRBV20-1,TRBJ2-7,TGCAGTGCTAGTTTCCGGGATTTGGCAAAGTACGAGCAGTACTTC,CSASFRDLAKYEQYF
few,TRBD2,TRBV27,TRBJ2-1,TGTGCCAGCAGTTTTACTAGCGGGAGAGTCTACAATGAGCAGTTCTTC,CASSFTSGRVYNEQFF
few,.,TRBV11-2,TRBJ1-2,TGTGCCAGCAGCTTGAGGGCTCCCTATGGCTACACCTTC,CASSLRAPYGYTF
few,TRBD1,TRBV9,TRBJ2-5,TGTGCCAGCAGCGTAGACCCGGGACAGGGGGCGGAGACCCAGTACTTC,CASSVDPGQGAETQYF
few,.,TRBV5-1,TRBJ1-2,TGCGCCAGCAGCTTCGGGCAGGGAGTCCAGGGCTACACCTTC,CASSFGQGVQGYTF
.,.,TRBV11-1,TRBJ1-2,TGTGCCAGCAGCCCAGGGGATTATAACTATGGCTACACCTTC,CASSPGDYNYGYTF
few,.,TRBV3-1,TRBJ2-7,TGTGCCAGCAGCCATGGGGGTCCGGGACGGCGAGGCGGCGAGCAGTACTTC,CASSHGGPGRRGGEQYF
.,.,TRBV4-3,TRBJ2-2,TGCGCCAGCAGCCAAGGTCTTGGGGGGTACGGGGAGCTGTTTTTT,CASSQGLGGYGELFF
many,TRBD2,TRBV20-1,TRBJ2-7,TGCAGTGCTGCAGTGGGGGGACTCGGGACTAGTGTCTACGAGCAGTACTTC,CSAAVGGLGTSVYEQYF
.,.,TRBV12-3/TRBV12-4,TRBJ2-6,TGTGCCAGCAGTTTAGATCGCTACTCTGGGGCCAACGTCCTGACTTTC,CASSLDRYSGANVLTF
many,.,TRBV6-1,TRBJ2-3,TGTGCCAGCAGCCGTAGCGTGATTAGCACAGATACGCAGTATTTT,CASSRSVISTDTQYF